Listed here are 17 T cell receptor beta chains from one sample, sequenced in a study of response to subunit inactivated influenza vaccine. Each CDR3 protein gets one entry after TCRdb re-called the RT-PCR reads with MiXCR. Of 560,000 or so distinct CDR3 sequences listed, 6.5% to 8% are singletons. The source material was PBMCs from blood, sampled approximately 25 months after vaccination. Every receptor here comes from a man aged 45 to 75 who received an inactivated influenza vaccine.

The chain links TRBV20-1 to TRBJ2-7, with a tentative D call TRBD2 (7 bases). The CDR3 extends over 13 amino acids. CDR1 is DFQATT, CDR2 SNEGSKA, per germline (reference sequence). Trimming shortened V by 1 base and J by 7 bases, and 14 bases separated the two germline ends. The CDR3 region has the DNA TGCAGTGCTAGAGTCGGGGGGCTCGGTGAGCAGTACTTC. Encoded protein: CSARVGGLGEQYF.

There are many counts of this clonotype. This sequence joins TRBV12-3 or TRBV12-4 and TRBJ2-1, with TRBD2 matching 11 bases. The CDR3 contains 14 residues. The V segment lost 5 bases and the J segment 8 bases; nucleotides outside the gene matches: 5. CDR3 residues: CASSPSGRLYEQFF. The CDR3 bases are TGTGCCAGCAGTCCTAGCGGGAGGCTATATGAGCAGTTCTTC.

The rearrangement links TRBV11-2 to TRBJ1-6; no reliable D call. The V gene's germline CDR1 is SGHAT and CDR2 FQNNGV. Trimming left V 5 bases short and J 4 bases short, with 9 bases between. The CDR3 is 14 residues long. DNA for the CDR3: TGTGCCAGCAGCCTGGGATGGTATAATTCACCCCTCCACTTT. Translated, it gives CASSLGWYNSPLHF.

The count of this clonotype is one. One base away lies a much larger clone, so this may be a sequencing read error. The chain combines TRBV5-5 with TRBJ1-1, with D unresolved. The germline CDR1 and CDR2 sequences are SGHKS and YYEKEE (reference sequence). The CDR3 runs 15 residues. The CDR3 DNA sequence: TGTGCCAGCGGCTTGGGAACGAACATGAACACTGAAGCTTTCTTT. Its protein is CASGLGTNMNTEAFF.

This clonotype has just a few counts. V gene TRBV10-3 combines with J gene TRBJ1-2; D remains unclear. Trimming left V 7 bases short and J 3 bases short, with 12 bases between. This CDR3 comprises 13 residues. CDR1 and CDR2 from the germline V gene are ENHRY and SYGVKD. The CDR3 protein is CAINDGLDYGYTF. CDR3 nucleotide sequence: TGTGCCATCAACGACGGCTTAGACTATGGCTACACCTTC.

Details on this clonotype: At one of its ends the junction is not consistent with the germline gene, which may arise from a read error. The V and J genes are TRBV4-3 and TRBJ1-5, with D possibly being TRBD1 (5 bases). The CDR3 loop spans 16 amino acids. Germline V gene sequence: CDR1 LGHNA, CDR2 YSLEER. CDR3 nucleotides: TGCGCCAGCAGCGAAGATCCCCGACAGAACAATCAGCCCCAGCATTTT. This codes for CASSEDPRQNNQPQHF.

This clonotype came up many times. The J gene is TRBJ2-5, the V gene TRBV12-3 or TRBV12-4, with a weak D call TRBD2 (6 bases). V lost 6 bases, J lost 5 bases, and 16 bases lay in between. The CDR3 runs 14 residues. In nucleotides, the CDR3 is TGTGCCAGCAGGTCGAACCTCCTAGCGGAGACCCAGTACTTC. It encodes CASRSNLLAETQYF.

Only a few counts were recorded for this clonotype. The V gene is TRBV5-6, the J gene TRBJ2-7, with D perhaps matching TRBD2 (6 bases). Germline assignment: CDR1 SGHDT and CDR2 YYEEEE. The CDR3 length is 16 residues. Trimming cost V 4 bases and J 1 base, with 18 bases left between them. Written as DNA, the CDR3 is TGTGCCAGCAGCGGATCAGGGACTGCTGTTTCCTACGAGCAGTACTTC. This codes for CASSGSGTAVSYEQYF.

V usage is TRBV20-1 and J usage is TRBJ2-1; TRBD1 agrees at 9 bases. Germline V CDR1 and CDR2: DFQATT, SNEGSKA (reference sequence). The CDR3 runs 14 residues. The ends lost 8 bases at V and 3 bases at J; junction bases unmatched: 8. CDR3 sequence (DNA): TGCAGTACAAAAGGGACAGGGATCTACAATGAGCAGTTCTTC. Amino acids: CSTKGTGIYNEQFF.

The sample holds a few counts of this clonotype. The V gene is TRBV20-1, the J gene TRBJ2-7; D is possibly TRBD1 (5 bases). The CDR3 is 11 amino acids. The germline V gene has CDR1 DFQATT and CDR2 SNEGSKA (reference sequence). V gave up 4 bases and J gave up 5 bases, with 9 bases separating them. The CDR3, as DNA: TGCAGTGCTAACAGGCTCGACGAGCAGTACTTC. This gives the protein CSANRLDEQYF.

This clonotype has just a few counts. Written as DNA, the CDR3 is TGTGCCAGCAGCATTCATGACAGTTTAGGTTCACCCCTCCACTTT. Its translation is CASSIHDSLGSPLHF. This sequence joins TRBV7-2 and TRBJ1-6, with D tentatively TRBD1 (5 bases). The length of the CDR3 is 15 residues. In germline, CDR1 is SGHTA, CDR2 FQGNSA. V lost 5 bases and J lost 9, with 17 bases in between.

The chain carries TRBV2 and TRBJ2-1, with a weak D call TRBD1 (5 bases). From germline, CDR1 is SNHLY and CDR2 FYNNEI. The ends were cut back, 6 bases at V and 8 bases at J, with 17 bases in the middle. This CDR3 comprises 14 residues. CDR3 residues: CASSRQPLEDEQFF. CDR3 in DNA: TGTGCCAGCAGCAGACAGCCGTTAGAGGATGAGCAGTTCTTC.

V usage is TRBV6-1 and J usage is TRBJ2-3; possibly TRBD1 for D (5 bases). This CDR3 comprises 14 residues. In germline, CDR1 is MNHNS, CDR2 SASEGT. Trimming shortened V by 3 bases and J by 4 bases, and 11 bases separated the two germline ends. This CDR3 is CASSDRVSPDTQYF. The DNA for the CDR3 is TGTGCCAGCAGTGACAGGGTCTCCCCAGATACGCAGTATTTT.

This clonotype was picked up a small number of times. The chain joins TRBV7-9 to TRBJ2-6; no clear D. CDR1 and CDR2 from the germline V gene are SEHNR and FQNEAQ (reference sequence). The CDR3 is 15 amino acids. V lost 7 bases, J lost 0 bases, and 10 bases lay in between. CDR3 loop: CASNSRVSGANVLTF. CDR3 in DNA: TGTGCCAGCAATTCCAGAGTCTCTGGGGCCAACGTCCTGACTTTC.

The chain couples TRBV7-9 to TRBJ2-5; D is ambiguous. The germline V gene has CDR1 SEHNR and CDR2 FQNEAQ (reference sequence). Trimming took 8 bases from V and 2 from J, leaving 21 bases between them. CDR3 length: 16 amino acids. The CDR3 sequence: CASSPHIKRRQETQYF. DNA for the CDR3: TGTGCCAGCTCGCCACACATTAAGCGCCGGCAAGAGACCCAGTACTTC.

CDR3 bases: TGCAGTGCCCAACGAAGGGGTTCAGGAAACACCATATATTTT. This translates into CSAQRRGSGNTIYF. V and J are TRBV20-1 and TRBJ1-3; TRBD1 might be the D (5 bases). The length of the CDR3 is 14 residues. Germline CDR1 and CDR2: DFQATT and SNEGSKA (reference sequence). Trimming stripped 6 bases from V and 4 bases from J, with 16 bases between.

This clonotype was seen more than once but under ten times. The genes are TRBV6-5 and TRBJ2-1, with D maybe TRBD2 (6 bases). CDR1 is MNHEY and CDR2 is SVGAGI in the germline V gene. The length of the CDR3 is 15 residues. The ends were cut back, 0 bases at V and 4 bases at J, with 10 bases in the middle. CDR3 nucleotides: TGTGCCAGCAGTTACTCTGGCGGGACTTACAATGAGCAGTTCTTC. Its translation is CASSYSGGTYNEQFF.